Following are 32 T cell receptor beta chains from one sample sequenced in a study of blood T cells in healthy people across ages. A second 7 to 11 cycle PCR used barcoded and J-beta primers. TCRdb itself ran the 5' RACE reads through MiXCR, one entry per CDR3 protein. The profile shows approximately 1.5 million distinct CDR3 sequences, approximately 43% of them singletons. Sequencing was performed on blood. The receptors stem from a woman younger than 30 in good health.

There are a few counts of this clonotype. This rearrangement joins TRBV7-3 to TRBJ2-3; D is unclear. CDR1 is SGHTA, CDR2 FQGTGA, per germline. The V gene lost 5 bases and the J gene lost 2 bases, with 8 bases spanning the gap. This CDR3 has 13 residues. In nucleotides, the CDR3 is TGTGCCAGCAGCGCCCTAAACACAGATACGCAGTATTTT. Protein: CASSALNTDTQYF.

This chain joins TRBV11-2 and TRBJ2-4; 10 bases map to TRBD2. The closer fit of TRBJ2-7 to the DNA end suggests the J call may be wrong. The CDR3 spans 16 residues. From germline, CDR1 is SGHAT and CDR2 FQNNGV. The CDR3 sequence: CASSLDIVAGGNEQYF. DNA for the CDR3: TGTGCCAGCAGCTTAGATATAGTAGCGGGGGGCAACGAGCAGTACTTC.

This clonotype was observed once. At one end, the junction sequence differs from germline, possibly due to a read error. The genes are TRBV4-3 and TRBJ2-4; 12 positions match TRBD1. Germline V lookup: CDR1 LGHNA, CDR2 YSLEER. The CDR3 runs 16 residues. This CDR3 is CASGQGQGAAKNIQYF. In nucleotides, the CDR3 is TGCGCCAGCGGCCAGGGACAGGGGGCAGCCAAAAACATTCAGTACTTC.

The chain employs TRBV7-9 and TRBJ1-2; perhaps TRBD1 as D (5 bases). Germline V CDR1 and CDR2: SEHNR, FQNEAQ (reference sequence). The V gene lost 1 base and the J gene lost 8 bases, with 14 bases spanning the gap. The CDR3 runs to 14 residues. The CDR3 spells CASSLGGTAKGYTF. CDR3 bases: TGTGCCAGCAGCTTAGGGGGGACCGCAAAGGGCTACACCTTC.

This clonotype was observed at least ten times. The rearrangement joins TRBV29-1 to TRBJ2-3, with a weak D call TRBD2 (5 bases). This CDR3 has 13 residues. CDR1 and CDR2 (germline): SQVTM, ANQGSEA. The germline V and J ends were trimmed by 2 bases and 4 bases, with 10 bases remaining between them. The CDR3 reads CSVELGSADTQYF. CDR3 nucleotides: TGCAGCGTTGAACTGGGTAGCGCAGATACGCAGTATTTT.

This chain joins TRBV10-2 and TRBJ2-7; 10 bases map to TRBD2. Per germline, CDR1 WSHSY and CDR2 SAAADI. The CDR3 loop spans 15 amino acids. V gave up 0 bases and J gave up 3 bases; unmatched junction bases: 2. Here the CDR3 reads CASSESGLAVYEQYF. The CDR3 nucleotides are TGCGCCAGCAGTGAGTCAGGACTAGCGGTCTACGAGCAGTACTTC.

The V call is TRBV5-6, the J call TRBJ1-1; 7 nucleotides line up with TRBD1. V lost 3 bases, J lost 7 bases, and 18 bases stayed unmatched. The CDR3 loop spans 17 amino acids. CDR1 is SGHDT, CDR2 YYEEEE, per germline. In DNA form, the CDR3 reads TGTGCCAGCAGCTACACGCCGGGACAGTTAACCCTGGGTGAAGCTTTCTTT. Translated: CASSYTPGQLTLGEAFF.

This chain uses TRBV7-2 with TRBJ2-3, with 7 bases identical to TRBD1. The CDR3 spans 16 residues. Germline V gene data show CDR1 as SGHTA and CDR2 as FQGNSA. The trim removed 0 bases at V and 2 bases at J, leaving 5 bases unmatched. The CDR3 spells CASSLAGGAVTDTQYF. The CDR3 DNA reads TGTGCCAGCAGCTTAGCAGGGGGCGCTGTCACAGATACGCAGTATTTT.

This clonotype turned up a few times. The rearrangement joins TRBV6-2 or TRBV6-3 to TRBJ1-2, with 11 nucleotides matching TRBD1. Germline-derived CDR1 and CDR2 are MNHEY and SVGEGT. The CDR3 runs 15 residues. V was clipped by 5 bases and J by 5 bases; unmatched bases: 7. The CDR3 DNA follows: TGTGCCAGCAGTACGGACAGGGGGCGGTGGTATGGCTACACCTTC. As protein: CASSTDRGRWYGYTF.

This clonotype showed up just a few times. The chain carries TRBV12-3 or TRBV12-4 and TRBJ1-4; a possible D gene is TRBD1 (6 bases). The CDR3 covers 14 residues. Trimming took off 8 bases at V and 0 bases at J, with 10 bases between the two ends. The CDR3 region has the DNA TGTGCCAGCGGGACATTTGCAACTAATGAAAAACTGTTTTTT. Amino acid sequence: CASGTFATNEKLFF.

This clonotype has just a few counts. CDR3 sequence: CASSLDRAVSYEQYF. DNA of the CDR3: TGTGCCAGCAGCTTGGACAGGGCCGTCTCCTACGAGCAGTACTTC. The V gene is TRBV7-2, the J gene TRBJ2-7; 8 bases fit TRBD1. This CDR3 is built from 15 residues. Losses at the gene ends were 3 bases for V and 0 bases for J; bases not matched to a gene: 4. Germline loops: CDR1 SGHTA, CDR2 FQGNSA.

The chain combines TRBV20-1 with TRBJ1-2; D is perhaps TRBD1 (5 bases). V gave up 4 bases and J gave up 4 bases, with 16 bases separating them. The CDR3 has 14 amino acids. Per the germline V gene, CDR1 is DFQATT and CDR2 is SNEGSKA (reference sequence). The CDR3 is CSAIRARDFYGYTF. Written as DNA, the CDR3 is TGCAGTGCTATCCGGGCCAGGGACTTCTATGGCTACACCTTC.

This clonotype was found a few times. The V and J genes are TRBV7-2 and TRBJ2-7; 11 nucleotides align to TRBD2. J lost 2 bases, V lost 5 bases, and 5 bases had no gene match. Germline V gives CDR1 SGHTA, CDR2 FQGNSA. The CDR3 loop spans 15 amino acids. CDR3 bases: TGTGCCAGCAGCATGGGGACTAGCGGTACCTACGAGCAGTACTTC. Translation gives CASSMGTSGTYEQYF.

V gene TRBV20-1 combines with J gene TRBJ2-3; D is uncertain. V was pared by 8 bases and J by 5 bases, with 2 bases between. CDR1 is DFQATT and CDR2 is SNEGSKA in the germline V gene (reference sequence). This CDR3 comprises 8 residues. The CDR3 loop is CSIDTQYF. CDR3 bases: TGCAGTATAGATACGCAGTATTTT.

There are a few counts of this clonotype. The rearrangement joins TRBV12-3 or TRBV12-4 to TRBJ2-1, with D perhaps being TRBD1 or TRBD2 (5 bases each). The CDR3 totals 13 residues. V was clipped by 3 bases and J by 9 bases, with 12 bases between them. The CDR3 nucleotides are TGTGCCAGCAGTTTCAGGGCAGGAGGTGAGCAGTTCTTC. This gives the protein CASSFRAGGEQFF.

This clonotype was picked up a small number of times. CDR3 in DNA: TGTGCCAGCAAATCACTAGCGGGAGGTTTTAATGAGCAGTACTTC. Translation: CASKSLAGGFNEQYF. This chain connects TRBV12-3 or TRBV12-4 to TRBJ2-5; 12 bases align to TRBD2. V trimming: 7 bases; J trimming: 11 bases; junction bases outside the gene matches: 14. This CDR3 has 15 residues.

The genes are TRBV20-1 and TRBJ2-7, with D perhaps TRBD1 or TRBD2 (6 bases each). Trimming took 0 bases from V and 1 from J, leaving 10 bases between them. From germline, CDR1 is DFQATT and CDR2 SNEGSKA (reference sequence). The CDR3 is made up of 14 amino acids. The CDR3, as DNA: TGCAGTGCTAGAGATCGGGGGCAGTCCTACGAGCAGTACTTC. Its protein is CSARDRGQSYEQYF.

The V call is TRBV4-1, the J call TRBJ2-3, with D possibly matching TRBD2 (6 bases). The CDR3 covers 16 residues. V was shortened by 5 bases and J by 3 bases, with 18 bases between the two germline ends. Germline-derived CDR1 and CDR2 are MGHRA and YSYEKL. This chain's CDR3 is CASSRLGTVSTDTQYF. For the CDR3, the DNA is TGCGCCAGCAGCAGACTCGGGACTGTATCAACAGATACGCAGTATTTT.

This chain links TRBV5-1 with TRBJ1-2; D gene unclear. The CDR3 has 14 amino acids. The germline V gene has CDR1 SGHRS and CDR2 YFSETQ. Trimming removed 4 bases at V and 9 bases at J, with 19 bases between. For the CDR3, the DNA is TGCGCCAGCAGCGTAGAGGGAGCTGGGCTGCGCTACACCTTC. This encodes CASSVEGAGLRYTF.

The CDR3 region has the DNA TGCGCCAGCAGCTTGAATGGAGCGACAGGGGGCGCCTTGTTGATTCAGTACTTC. This sequence encodes CASSLNGATGGALLIQYF. The V gene is TRBV5-1, the J gene TRBJ2-4; 10 bases line up with TRBD1. Germline V CDR1 and CDR2: SGHRS, YFSETQ. The V segment lost 1 base and the J segment 10 bases; nucleotides outside the gene matches: 17. This CDR3 is 18 amino acids long.

The V call is TRBV20-1, the J call TRBJ1-1; D is possibly TRBD1 (5 bases). V was shortened by 6 bases and J by 3 bases, with 14 bases between the two germline ends. The CDR3 contains 13 residues. The germline V gene encodes CDR1 DFQATT and CDR2 SNEGSKA (reference sequence). For the CDR3, the DNA is TGCAGTGCCCAGCGGGGGGAACACACTGAAGCTTTCTTT. Protein product: CSAQRGEHTEAFF.

The chain links TRBV2 to TRBJ2-7; D is perhaps TRBD1 (5 bases). Judging by the DNA end, TRBJ2-4 fits better; the J call may be wrong. In germline, CDR1 is SNHLY, CDR2 FYNNEI. The CDR3 contains 16 residues. CDR3: CASSEGQGWFGNIQYF. In nucleotides, the CDR3 is TGTGCCAGCAGTGAGGGTCAGGGATGGTTTGGGAACATTCAGTACTTC.

The chain couples TRBV20-1 to TRBJ1-4; TRBD1 might be the D (5 bases). The V gene's germline CDR1 is DFQATT and CDR2 SNEGSKA (reference sequence). The V and J ends lost 8 bases and 2 bases respectively, with 9 bases between them. This CDR3 has 12 amino acids. In DNA, the CDR3 is TGCAGTCCCGGGGGGACTAATGAAAAACTGTTTTTT. Its translation is CSPGGTNEKLFF.

V usage is TRBV7-9 and J usage is TRBJ2-2; D is ambiguous. Trimming removed 5 bases from V and 0 bases from J, with 10 bases in between. Germline CDR1 is SEHNR and CDR2 is FQNEAQ (reference sequence). CDR3 length: 15 amino acids. CDR3 DNA sequence: TGTGCCAGCAGCCCAGGAGTCGCGAACACCGGGGAGCTGTTTTTT. This codes for CASSPGVANTGELFF. The complete variable domain, with remaining parts taken from reference TRBV7-9 and TRBJ2-2, reads DTGVSQNPRHKITKRGQNVTFRCDPISEHNRLYWYRQTLGQGPEFLTYFQNEAQLEKSRLLSDRFSAERPKGSFSTLEIQRTEQGDSAMYLCASSPGVANTGELFFGEGSRLTVL.

The rearrangement uses TRBV27 and TRBJ2-7; no reliable D call. V was shortened by 8 bases and J by 3 bases, with 17 bases between the two germline ends. Germline assignment: CDR1 MNHEY and CDR2 SMNVEV (reference sequence). The CDR3 sequence is 14 residues long. DNA of the CDR3: TGTGCCAGCGCCCCATCAGCGAAATTCTACGAGCAGTACTTC. This translates into CASAPSAKFYEQYF.

This clonotype turned up a few times. The V and J genes are TRBV18 and TRBJ2-1; D may be TRBD1 (6 bases). Germline CDR1 and CDR2: KGHSH and LQKENI. Trimming shortened V by 2 bases and J by 1 base, and 9 bases separated the two germline ends. The CDR3 sequence is 15 residues long. The CDR3 DNA is TGTGCCAGCTCACCATGGGACAATTCCTACAATGAGCAGTTCTTC. This encodes CASSPWDNSYNEQFF.

Worth noting for this clonotype: This may be a read error: a much more frequent sequence differs by one nucleotide. The V gene is TRBV6-2 or TRBV6-3, the J gene TRBJ2-2; D is possibly TRBD1 (6 bases). Per germline, CDR1 MNHEY and CDR2 SVGEGT. Between the trimmed V and J ends, which lost 6 bases and 6 bases, there was a span of 26 bases. This CDR3 spans 18 amino acids. In nucleotides, the CDR3 is TGTGCCAGCAGAGAACCGCGAAGTGTGACAGGCGGGTCCGGGGAGCTGTTTTTT. Protein: CASREPRSVTGGSGELFF.

This clonotype has more than one count but fewer than ten. The genes are TRBV6-5 and TRBJ1-2; 7 positions match TRBD1. The CDR3 is 12 residues long. V lost 7 bases, J lost 4 bases, and 3 bases stayed unmatched. In germline, CDR1 is MNHEY, CDR2 SVGAGI. CDR3 in DNA: TGTGCCAGCATGGACAGGATCTATGGCTACACCTTC. Its translation: CASMDRIYGYTF.

This clonotype has a count of ten or more. V usage is TRBV25-1 and J usage is TRBJ2-1, with 9 bases that match TRBD2. The ends lost 4 bases at V and 2 bases at J; junction bases unmatched: 6. Germline CDR1 MGHDK, CDR2 SYGVNS. The CDR3 is made up of 16 amino acids. The CDR3 loop reads CASSAYSGSTYNEQFF. In DNA form, the CDR3 reads TGTGCCAGCAGTGCCTATAGCGGGAGCACCTACAATGAGCAGTTCTTC.

In its sample, this clonotype was seen a few times. V gene TRBV29-1 combines with J gene TRBJ2-4, with D unresolved. The CDR3 is 13 residues long. V was clipped by 7 bases and J by 0 bases, with 10 bases between them. Germline lookup yields CDR1 SQVTM and CDR2 ANQGSEA. This chain's CDR3 is CSAEVGAKNIQYF. CDR3 nucleotides: TGCAGCGCTGAGGTGGGAGCCAAAAACATTCAGTACTTC.

As for this clonotype: Relative to the germline gene, one junction end is altered; a read error may explain this. J is TRBJ1-1 and V is TRBV6-2 or TRBV6-3; D ambiguous. The CDR3 has 14 amino acids. Looked up from germline, CDR1 is MNHEY and CDR2 is SVGEGT. The CDR3 is CASSYSPRSVEAFF. CDR3 in DNA: TGTGCCAGCAGCTACTCTCCCAGGAGTGTGGAAGCTTTCTTT.

The rearrangement links TRBV25-1 to TRBJ2-1; TRBD2 aligns across 14 bases. The CDR3 covers 18 residues. Germline CDR1 is MGHDK and CDR2 is SYGVNS. Germline trimming cut 6 bases from V and 1 base from J; bases unmatched to any gene: 8. CDR3 DNA: TGTGCCAGCAGCAGGGGGACTAGCGGGAGTGGGTCCTACAATGAGCAGTTCTTC. Translating it yields CASSRGTSGSGSYNEQFF.